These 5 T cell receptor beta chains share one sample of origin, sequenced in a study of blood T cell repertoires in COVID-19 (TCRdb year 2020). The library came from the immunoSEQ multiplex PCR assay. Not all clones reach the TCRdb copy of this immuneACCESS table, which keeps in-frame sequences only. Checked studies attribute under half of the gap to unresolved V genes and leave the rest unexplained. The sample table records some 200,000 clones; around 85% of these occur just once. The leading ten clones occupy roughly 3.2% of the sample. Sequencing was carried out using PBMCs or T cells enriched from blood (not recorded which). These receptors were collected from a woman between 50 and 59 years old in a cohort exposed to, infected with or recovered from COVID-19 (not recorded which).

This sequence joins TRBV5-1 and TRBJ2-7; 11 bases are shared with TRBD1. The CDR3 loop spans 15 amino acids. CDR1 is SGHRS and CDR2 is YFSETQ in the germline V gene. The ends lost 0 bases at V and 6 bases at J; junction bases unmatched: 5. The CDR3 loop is CASSLEGQGVGEQYF. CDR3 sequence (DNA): TGCGCCAGCAGCTTGGAGGGACAGGGGGTGGGCGAGCAGTACTTC.

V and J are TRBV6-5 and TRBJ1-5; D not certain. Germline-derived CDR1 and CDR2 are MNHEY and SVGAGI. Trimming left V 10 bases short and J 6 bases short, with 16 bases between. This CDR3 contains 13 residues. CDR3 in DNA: TGTGCCACCAGAGCGGGGATCGGTCAGCCCCAGCATTTT. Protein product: CATRAGIGQPQHF.

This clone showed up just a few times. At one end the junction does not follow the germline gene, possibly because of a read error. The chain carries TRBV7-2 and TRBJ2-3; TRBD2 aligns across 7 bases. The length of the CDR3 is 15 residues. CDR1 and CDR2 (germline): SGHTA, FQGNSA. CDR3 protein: CASSLGLASKDTQYF. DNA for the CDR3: TGTGCCAGCAGCTTAGGACTAGCAAGCAAAGATACGCAGTATTTT.

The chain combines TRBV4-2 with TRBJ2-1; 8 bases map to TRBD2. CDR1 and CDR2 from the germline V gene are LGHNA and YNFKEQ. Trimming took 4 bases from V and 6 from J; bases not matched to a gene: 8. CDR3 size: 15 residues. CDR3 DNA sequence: TGTGCCAGCAGCCTGGGGTTAGCGGGGACCAATGAGCAGTTCTTC. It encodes CASSLGLAGTNEQFF.

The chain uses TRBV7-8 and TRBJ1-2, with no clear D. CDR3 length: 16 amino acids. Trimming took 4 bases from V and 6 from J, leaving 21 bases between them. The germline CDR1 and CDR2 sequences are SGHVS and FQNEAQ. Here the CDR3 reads CASSSQNNFGGNGYTF. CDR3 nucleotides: TGTGCCAGCAGCTCCCAGAACAATTTTGGTGGCAATGGCTACACCTTC.